This T cell receptor (beta chain) comes out of a study of human T cells and chemical hapten exposure. Overall study context: Investigators sensitized roughly 2 cm by roughly 2 cm of upper inner arm skin with 2% DPC. Overall study findings and caveats: Expanded TCRs grouped into significantly more large CDR3 similarity clusters than controls produced.

J lost 2 bases, V lost 6 bases, and 16 bases had no gene match. The CDR3 is 19 residues long. The germline CDR1 and CDR2 sequences are MNHEY and SVGEGT. In the original workflow: 96,000 or so TCRs per sample was the median, with a range of about 20,000 to 690,600. TCRdb analysed the RACE reads with MiXCR anew, one entry per CDR3 protein. V and J calls and clone size were set by TCRdb, not the authors. The sample contains 28,000 or so distinct CDR3 sequences, about 5% of which appear only once. Ten or more counts support this clonotype. Its antigen is unknown. Time point reported: patch test 3, about 24 weeks after DPC sensitization. Indicated treatment: therapeutic diphenylcyclopropenone sensitization with weekly scalp DPC. Every patch test was put on after a blood sample was taken.

This sequence joins TRBV6-2 or TRBV6-3 and TRBJ2-7, with TRBD2 identical over 13 bases. This sequence originates from a young man with alopecia areata. Some clones in this sample may be carry-over from other donors' samples. The material sequenced was whole blood, taken in connection with sensitization to the hapten diphenylcyclopropenone (DPC). This chain's CDR3 is CASSYPLSPGLAGTYEQYF. Here the CDR3 DNA reads TGTGCCAGCAGCTACCCCCTAAGCCCGGGACTAGCGGGAACCTACGAGCAGTACTTC.